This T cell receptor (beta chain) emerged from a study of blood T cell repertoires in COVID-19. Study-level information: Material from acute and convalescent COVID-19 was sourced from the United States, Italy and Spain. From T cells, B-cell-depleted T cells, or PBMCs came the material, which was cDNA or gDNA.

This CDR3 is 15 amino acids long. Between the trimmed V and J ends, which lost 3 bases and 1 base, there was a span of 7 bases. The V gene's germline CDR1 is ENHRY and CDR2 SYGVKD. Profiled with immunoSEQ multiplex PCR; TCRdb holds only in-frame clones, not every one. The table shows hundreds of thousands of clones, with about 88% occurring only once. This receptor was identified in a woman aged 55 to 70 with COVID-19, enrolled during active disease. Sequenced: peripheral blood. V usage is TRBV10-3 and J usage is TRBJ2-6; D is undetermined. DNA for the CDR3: TGTGCCATCAGTGAAAGAGAATCTGGGGCCAACGTCCTGACTTTC. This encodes CAISERESGANVLTF.